The TCR beta chain described here comes from a study of CD8 T cells in ankylosing spondylitis. The study, taken as a whole, reports: One TCR beta motif, made up of about 8 highly homologous variants, appeared characteristic of ankylosing spondylitis blood.

Quantitative 5'-RACE with molecular barcodes produced the TCR beta libraries. From the 5' RACE reads, TCRdb called clonotypes with MiXCR, one entry per CDR3 protein. This sample has roughly 700,000 distinct CDR3 sequences, with around a fifth found just once. This clonotype came up a few times. The target antigen is unknown. Germline CDR1 GTSNPN, CDR2 SVGIG (reference sequence). V lost 2 bases and J lost 1; bases outside the gene matches: 8. This CDR3 has 16 residues. The sample comprised blood, either unsorted or a sorted T cell fraction (not recorded which). The chain is built from TRBV30 and TRBJ2-1; 7 bases line up with TRBD1. This TCR was recovered from a male donor with ankylosing spondylitis. The CDR3 sequence is CAWSIQGVNSYNEQFF. The CDR3 coding sequence is TGTGCCTGGAGTATCCAGGGGGTTAATTCCTACAATGAGCAGTTCTTC.